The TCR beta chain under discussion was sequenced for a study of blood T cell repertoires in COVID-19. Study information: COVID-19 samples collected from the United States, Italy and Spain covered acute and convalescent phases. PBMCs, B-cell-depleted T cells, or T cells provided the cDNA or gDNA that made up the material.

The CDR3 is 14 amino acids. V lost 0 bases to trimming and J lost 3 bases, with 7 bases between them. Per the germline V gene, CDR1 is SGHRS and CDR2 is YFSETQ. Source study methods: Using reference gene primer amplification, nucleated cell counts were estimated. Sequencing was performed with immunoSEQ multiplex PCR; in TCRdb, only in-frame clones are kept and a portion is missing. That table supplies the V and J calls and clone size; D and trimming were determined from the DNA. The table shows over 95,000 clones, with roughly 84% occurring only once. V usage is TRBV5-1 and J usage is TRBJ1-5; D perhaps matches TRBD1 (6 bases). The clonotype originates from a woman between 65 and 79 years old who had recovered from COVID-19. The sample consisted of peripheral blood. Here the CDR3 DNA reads TGCGCCAGCAGCTTGGGGGACACCAATCAGCCCCAGCATTTT. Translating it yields CASSLGDTNQPQHF.